Shown below are 29 T cell receptor beta chains from a single sample sequenced in a study of cytomegalovirus exposure and HLA in healthy donors. The protocol was immunoSEQ multiplex PCR, while the TCRdb copy is restricted to in-frame clones and leaves out a portion. The sample includes some 150,000 clones, more than 75% of them seen just once. The source material was PBMCs. The source is a woman aged 25 to 39 in good health and CMV-seronegative.

This clone was seen more than once but under ten times. The genes are TRBV30 and TRBJ1-2; 7 nucleotides line up with TRBD1. With 5 bases clipped from V and 8 bases from J, the junction kept 8 bases outside the gene matches. This CDR3 has 12 amino acids. Germline lookup yields CDR1 GTSNPN and CDR2 SVGIG (reference sequence). The CDR3 loop reads CAWGPMTGGYTF. Here the CDR3 DNA reads TGTGCCTGGGGACCCATGACAGGGGGCTACACCTTC.

V gene TRBV7-6 combines with J gene TRBJ2-7; 7 bases fit TRBD1. From germline, CDR1 is SGHVS and CDR2 FNYEAQ. This CDR3 is 13 amino acids long. J gave up 3 bases and V 5 bases, and 4 bases lay outside the gene matches. CDR3 in DNA: TGTGCCAGCAGCCCCGGACAGGACTACGAGCAGTACTTC. Its protein is CASSPGQDYEQYF.

This clone turned up a few times. The rearrangement links TRBV7-9 to TRBJ1-5; 9 bases line up with TRBD1. Germline V lookup: CDR1 SEHNR, CDR2 FQNEAQ (reference sequence). The CDR3 spans 14 residues. Losses at the gene ends were 4 bases for V and 4 bases for J; bases not matched to a gene: 2. The CDR3 DNA sequence: TGTGCCAGCAGCTCCGACAGGGGGAATCAGCCCCAGCATTTT. It specifies CASSSDRGNQPQHF.

The chain recombines TRBV4-1 with TRBJ2-1; 7 bases agree with TRBD1. CDR3 size: 18 residues. Germline V gives CDR1 MGHRA, CDR2 YSYEKL. V was pared by 3 bases and J by 1 base, with 12 bases of the junction left unmatched. In DNA, the CDR3 is TGCGCCAGCAGCCAGGGGGTCGGGACAGCTATTTCCTACAATGAGCAGTTCTTC. Translating gives CASSQGVGTAISYNEQFF.

V and J are TRBV5-1 and TRBJ2-1; TRBD2 aligns across 7 bases. CDR1 is SGHRS, CDR2 YFSETQ, per germline. The CDR3 spans 14 residues. V was pared by 4 bases and J by 5 bases, with 6 bases of the junction left unmatched. CDR3 sequence: CASSPGLINNEQFF. For the CDR3, the DNA is TGCGCCAGCAGCCCGGGACTAATCAACAATGAGCAGTTCTTC.

The rearrangement joins TRBV10-2 to TRBJ2-2; weak D call: TRBD2 (6 bases). The CDR3 contains 14 residues. The germline gives CDR1 WSHSY, CDR2 SAAADI. The V end was cut by 6 bases, the J end by 4 bases, with 12 bases between. The CDR3 spells CASRDGGITGELFF. The CDR3 coding sequence is TGCGCCAGCAGGGACGGGGGAATCACCGGGGAGCTGTTTTTT.

This clone has just one count. V and J are TRBV6-6 and TRBJ2-2, with 9 positions matching TRBD1. This CDR3 comprises 14 residues. Germline values: CDR1 MNHNY, CDR2 SVGAGI (reference sequence). Trimming at V came to 4 bases and at J to 14 bases, leaving 11 bases not matched to a gene. The CDR3 here is CASSSLPGQGTLFF. For the CDR3, the DNA is TGTGCCAGCAGTTCCCTCCCTGGACAGGGGACTCTGTTTTTT.

This clone was counted between two and nine times. The V gene is TRBV2, the J gene TRBJ1-6; D is uncertain. The CDR3 sequence is 16 residues long. V lost 2 bases and J 0 bases, leaving 8 bases between the germline ends. CDR1 and CDR2 (germline): SNHLY, FYNNEI. CDR3 sequence: CASSEWRSSYNSPLHF. The DNA of the CDR3 is TGTGCCAGCAGTGAATGGAGGAGCTCCTATAATTCACCCCTCCACTTT.

The chain is built from TRBV7-2 and TRBJ1-1; D may be TRBD1 (6 bases). CDR3 length equals 15 residues. Deletions cut 0 bases from V and 2 bases from J, with 10 bases between. Germline CDR1 reads SGHTA; CDR2 reads FQGNSA. The CDR3 loop is CASSLAGQLNTEAFF. CDR3 DNA sequence: TGTGCCAGCAGCTTAGCAGGACAGCTTAACACTGAAGCTTTCTTT.

This chain links TRBV9 with TRBJ2-7; 7 bases are shared with TRBD2. The V segment lost 3 bases and the J segment 2 bases; nucleotides outside the gene matches: 5. The CDR3 sequence is 14 residues long. Per germline, CDR1 SGDLS and CDR2 YYNGEE. The CDR3 DNA sequence: TGTGCCAGCAGCGCTTGGGACTACCCCTACGAGCAGTACTTC. Protein: CASSAWDYPYEQYF.

This clone came up once. The rearrangement joins TRBV6-1 to TRBJ2-5; D is possibly TRBD2 (6 bases). Germline V gene sequence: CDR1 MNHNS, CDR2 SASEGT. CDR3 length: 15 residues. V was cut by 7 bases and J by 4 bases, with 19 bases left in between. The CDR3 loop reads CASTPTLGGGETQYF. The CDR3 DNA sequence: TGTGCCAGCACCCCCACCCTCGGGGGAGGAGAGACCCAGTACTTC.

The rearrangement joins TRBV18 to TRBJ2-7; a weak D match, TRBD2 (5 bases). Germline V gene data show CDR1 as KGHSH and CDR2 as LQKENI. The ends were cut back, 3 bases at V and 4 bases at J, with 22 bases in the middle. This CDR3 comprises 17 residues. CDR3 region: CASSPSRTKQRDYEQYF. CDR3 in DNA: TGTGCCAGCTCACCCTCTAGAACTAAACAACGGGATTACGAGCAGTACTTC.

The chain has TRBV4-2 and TRBJ1-2; tentatively, D is TRBD1 (5 bases). This CDR3 has 12 amino acids. Trimming removed 0 bases from V and 7 bases from J, with 6 bases in between. Germline values: CDR1 LGHNA, CDR2 YNFKEQ. The CDR3 is CASSQEGVGYTF. The DNA for the CDR3 is TGTGCCAGCAGCCAAGAAGGGGTTGGCTACACCTTC.

The rearrangement joins TRBV7-2 to TRBJ2-7; D gene uncertain. Germline V gene sequence: CDR1 SGHTA, CDR2 FQGNSA. V was clipped by 0 bases and J by 3 bases, with 3 bases between them. The CDR3 contains 12 residues. CDR3 in DNA: TGTGCCAGCAGCTTAGCTTACTACGAGCAGTACTTC. Translation: CASSLAYYEQYF.

The chain links TRBV27 to TRBJ2-7; tentatively, D is TRBD1 (7 bases). Germline assignment: CDR1 MNHEY and CDR2 SMNVEV (reference sequence). Trimming left V 5 bases short and J 0 bases short, with 20 bases between. This CDR3 has 17 residues. The CDR3 DNA sequence: TGTGCCAGCAGTCCAACCCCCCCAGGGGGGTACTCCTACGAGCAGTACTTC. The encoded protein is CASSPTPPGGYSYEQYF.

The rearrangement uses TRBV7-2 and TRBJ2-7; 12 bases line up with TRBD1. This CDR3 has 14 amino acids. Germline-derived CDR1 and CDR2 are SGHTA and FQGNSA. The ends lost 5 bases at V and 9 bases at J; junction bases unmatched: 8. CDR3 nucleotide sequence: TGTGCCAGCAGCCAGGGACAGGGGGCGGTAGGGCAGTACTTC. Its translation: CASSQGQGAVGQYF.

The chain carries TRBV6-1 and TRBJ2-4; maybe TRBD2 (7 bases). This CDR3 comprises 19 residues. From germline, CDR1 is MNHNS and CDR2 SASEGT. The germline V and J ends were trimmed by 2 bases and 1 base, with 21 bases remaining between them. CDR3 residues: CASSETALRGALAKNIQYF. The DNA for the CDR3 is TGTGCCAGCAGTGAAACGGCCCTCCGGGGGGCGCTGGCCAAAAACATTCAGTACTTC.

V is TRBV5-1 and J is TRBJ2-6; 9 bases agree with TRBD1. From germline, CDR1 is SGHRS and CDR2 YFSETQ. The V segment lost 2 bases and the J segment 0 bases; nucleotides outside the gene matches: 18. The CDR3 consists of 22 residues. The CDR3 sequence is CASSLHNYRGRDPSSGANVLTF. The CDR3, as DNA: TGCGCCAGCAGCTTACACAACTACAGGGGGCGCGACCCCTCCTCTGGGGCCAACGTCCTGACTTTC.

The V and J genes are TRBV4-3 and TRBJ2-7, with D possibly TRBD2 on 6 matching bases. The germline CDR1 and CDR2 sequences are LGHNA and YSLEER. V lost 2 bases and J lost 0, with 14 bases in between. CDR3 length: 16 amino acids. CDR3 sequence reads: CASSQRTSTSSYEQYF. The CDR3 bases are TGCGCCAGCAGCCAACGTACTAGCACCTCCTCCTACGAGCAGTACTTC.

This chain links TRBV5-6 with TRBJ2-2; 9 nucleotides match TRBD1. Germline CDR1 SGHDT, CDR2 YYEEEE. This CDR3 is built from 14 residues. Unmatched junction bases numbered 4, after V lost 3 bases and J lost 7 bases. CDR3 in amino acids: CASSWGQGSGELFF. The DNA of the CDR3 is TGTGCCAGCAGCTGGGGACAGGGAAGCGGGGAGCTGTTTTTT.

V usage is TRBV9 and J usage is TRBJ2-3, with 15 bases aligning to TRBD2. The germline V gene encodes CDR1 SGDLS and CDR2 YYNGEE. V trimming: 3 bases; J trimming: 0 bases; junction bases outside the gene matches: 5. This CDR3 is built from 18 residues. In DNA form, the CDR3 reads TGTGCCAGCAGCGCCCCGGGACTAGCGGGGGGAAGCACAGATACGCAGTATTTT. It translates to CASSAPGLAGGSTDTQYF.

J is TRBJ1-1 and V is TRBV5-1; 7 bases align to TRBD1. The CDR3 is made up of 15 amino acids. From germline, CDR1 is SGHRS and CDR2 YFSETQ. The J segment lost 1 base and the V segment lost 4 bases, leaving 7 bases of the junction unmatched. The DNA for the CDR3 is TGCGCCAGCAGCGAAACAGGGGTTACGAACACTGAAGCTTTCTTT. It specifies CASSETGVTNTEAFF. The full variable domain, with the rest looked up from reference TRBV5-1 and TRBJ1-1, is KAGVTQTPRYLIKTRGQQVTLSCSPISGHRSVSWYQQTPGQGLQFLFEYFSETQRNKGNFPGRFSGRQFSNSRSEMNVSTLELGDSALYLCASSETGVTNTEAFFGQGTRLTVV.

The rearrangement uses TRBV5-1 and TRBJ2-1, with D possibly being TRBD1 (5 bases). Germline V CDR1 and CDR2: SGHRS, YFSETQ. V lost 0 bases and J 6 bases, leaving 13 bases between the germline ends. CDR3 size: 15 residues. CDR3 sequence (DNA): TGCGCCAGCAGCTTGGGGACACCGCTGGTCAATGAGCAGTTCTTC. Translated: CASSLGTPLVNEQFF. The full variable domain, rest sourced from reference TRBV5-1 and TRBJ2-1, is KAGVTQTPRYLIKTRGQQVTLSCSPISGHRSVSWYQQTPGQGLQFLFEYFSETQRNKGNFPGRFSGRQFSNSRSEMNVSTLELGDSALYLCASSLGTPLVNEQFFGPGTRLTVL.

This chain links TRBV9 with TRBJ2-1; D remains unclear. CDR1 SGDLS and CDR2 YYNGEE come from the germline V gene. This CDR3 spans 13 amino acids. V lost 1 base and J lost 4, with 6 bases in between. CDR3 region: CASSVLDYNEQFF. The CDR3 DNA is TGTGCCAGCAGCGTATTAGATTACAATGAGCAGTTCTTC.

The gene calls are TRBV15 and TRBJ1-4, with 9 bases matching TRBD1. Trimming removed 1 base from V and 8 bases from J; junction bases left unmatched: 11. The CDR3 contains 17 residues. Germline values: CDR1 LNHNV, CDR2 YYDKDF (reference sequence). The CDR3 here is CATSRALKQGAGEKLFF. Written as DNA, the CDR3 is TGTGCCACCAGCAGAGCCCTCAAACAGGGGGCTGGGGAAAAACTGTTTTTT.

This rearrangement joins TRBV6-1 to TRBJ2-2, with a tentative D call TRBD2 (5 bases). CDR1 is MNHNS, CDR2 SASEGT, per germline. V was pared by 7 bases and J by 6 bases, with 15 bases between. The CDR3 loop spans 14 amino acids. In DNA, the CDR3 is TGTGCCAGCACCGGGGTTGGGTCCCCCGGGGAGCTGTTTTTT. It specifies CASTGVGSPGELFF.

The genes are TRBV19 and TRBJ1-6; no clear D. Trimming cost V 4 bases and J 6 bases, with 10 bases left between them. Per the germline V gene, CDR1 is LNHDA and CDR2 is SQIVND (reference sequence). This CDR3 has 14 amino acids. The DNA of the CDR3 is TGTGCCAGTAGTACGGGAGGTGTTAATTCACCCCTCCACTTT. Protein: CASSTGGVNSPLHF.

The chain carries TRBV5-1 and TRBJ1-1; TRBD1 might be the D (6 bases). V lost 4 bases, J lost 1 base, and 17 bases lay in between. The CDR3 consists of 16 residues. Germline V gene lookup returns CDR1 SGHRS and CDR2 YFSETQ. CDR3 nucleotide sequence: TGCGCCAGCAGCGTAACAGGGTGGGGGAGGAACACTGAAGCTTTCTTT. Its translation: CASSVTGWGRNTEAFF.

This chain connects TRBV7-2 to TRBJ1-1; no clear D. Germline V gene sequence: CDR1 SGHTA, CDR2 FQGNSA. The CDR3 spans 13 residues. Trimming pared 5 bases from V and 1 base from J, leaving 8 bases between. As DNA, the CDR3 is TGTGCCAGCAGCCCAAAACAGAACACTGAAGCTTTCTTT. Its protein is CASSPKQNTEAFF.